This paragraph reports one T cell receptor (beta chain). This clone was observed once. Its antigen is unknown. No base quality values were provided; no much bigger clone lies one nucleotide off. One collaborating source in Seattle enrolled patients during active infection and followed them longitudinally through the course of disease. Whole blood was collected in K2EDTA tubes by collaborating institutions according to the institutions' own protocols. For TCRbeta analysis, collaborators shipped samples as frozen whole blood, isolated PBMCs, or DNA extracted from either of those sample types. The immunoSEQ Assay, a bias-controlled multiplex PCR, was used to amplify TCRbeta CDR3 regions from genomic DNA. The authors' pipeline ran thus. Within the assay, amplification of reference gene primers was used to estimate how many nucleated cells each sample contained. To quantify the absolute abundance of each unique TCRbeta CDR3 rearrangement, sequence reads were collapsed and filtered. For each sample, productive Simpson clonality was calculated by taking the square root of Simpson's diversity index across productive rearrangements. The immuneACCESS repertoire file appears here via TCRdb, limited to in-frame rearrangements. These files lack a portion of the clones; in checked studies, under half of the deficit traces to unresolved V genes, and the cause of the others is not known. V and J calls and clone size are copied from that table; D and trimming were computed from the DNA. A total of under 250,000 clones appear in this sample, around 86% of them only once. Jointly, the top ten make up around 10% of the sample.

The data were obtained in a study of blood T cell repertoires in COVID-19 (TCRdb year 2020). General notes on the study: The collaborator samples originated in the United States, Italy and Spain and spanned the acute and convalescent phases of COVID-19. The material from the prospective study consisted of cDNA or gDNA derived from T cells, B-cell-depleted T cells, or PBMCs. Subjects who had been exposed to COVID-19, were actively infected with it, or had recovered from it provided the deeply sampled blood TCRbeta repertoires that made up the dataset. The repertoires were made available in a free public database intended to serve as a resource for research on the immune response to SARS-CoV-2. Samples were obtained from the ongoing ImmuneRACE study (first 160 participants) and from 1,254 subjects provided by 6 global collaborators. The sample metadata nearly always contained a de-identified subject ID, COVID-19 status, age in years and sex. Where HLA class I and class II types were available, the types were taken from metadata supplied by the sample provider, not from assay-based typing.

What the authors observed across the whole study: How much clinical and demographic metadata was included differed by source and by participant, and the metadata was provided uncurated.

V loses 6 bases at its end and J loses 1 base; junction bases beyond the gene matches: 3. The germline V gene (reference sequence) sets CDR1 to MNHEY and CDR2 to SMNVEV. Taken from cysteine to phenylalanine, the CDR3 has 13 residues. This entry keeps only the CDR3 DNA: 39 bases, framed from base 1. Sequencing was done on a sample of peripheral blood. This clonotype originated in a man aged 50 to 59 with COVID-19, enrolled during active disease. The chain is assembled from TRBV27 and TRBJ2-7, with 7 bases matching TRBD1. The CDR3 sequence is CASSLQGSYEQYF. The DNA sequence is TGTGCCAGCAGCTTACAGGGGTCCTACGAGCAGTACTTC.